Below, 22 T cell receptor beta chains from the same sample are listed, as sequenced in a study of breast tumors, draining lymph nodes, adjacent tissues. TCRdb redid the calling of the multiplex PCR reads with MiXCR, one entry per CDR3 protein. The table has some 16,000 distinct CDR3 sequences, less than 65% seen once; the top ten hold 16%. Material: tumor-adjacent breast tissue. These receptor sequences come from a female donor with breast cancer. Some clones in this sample may be carry-over from other donors' samples.

This clonotype appeared many times. The V and J genes are TRBV2 and TRBJ1-2; D unresolved. Trimming removed 3 bases from V and 4 bases from J, with 9 bases in between. There are 13 residues in the CDR3. Germline CDR1 and CDR2: SNHLY and FYNNEI. CDR3 DNA sequence: TGTGCCAGCAGTGATGGCCAACTCTATGGCTACACCTTC. Translating it yields CASSDGQLYGYTF.

The rearrangement links TRBV5-1 to TRBJ2-1; 13 bases match TRBD2. The CDR3 is 19 amino acids. The J segment lost 5 bases and the V segment lost 5 bases, leaving 16 bases of the junction unmatched. Germline loops: CDR1 SGHRS, CDR2 YFSETQ. The CDR3 region is CASSRALAGGPPFDNEQFF. Written as DNA, the CDR3 is TGCGCCAGCAGTCGCGCACTAGCGGGAGGGCCCCCTTTCGACAATGAGCAGTTCTTC.

V and J are TRBV20-1 and TRBJ2-7; 8 nucleotides agree with TRBD1. This CDR3 region has 13 residues. The J segment lost 2 bases and the V segment lost 3 bases, leaving 3 bases of the junction unmatched. The germline CDR1 and CDR2 sequences are DFQATT and SNEGSKA (reference sequence). The CDR3 protein is CSASPGQAYEQYF. CDR3 nucleotide sequence: TGCAGTGCTAGTCCGGGACAGGCCTACGAGCAGTACTTC.

The rearrangement joins TRBV24-1 to TRBJ2-7; D gene uncertain. Per germline, CDR1 KGHDR and CDR2 SFDVKD. The length of the CDR3 is 14 residues. The ends were cut back, 3 bases at V and 1 base at J, with 9 bases in the middle. CDR3: CATSDRSNSYEQYF. The DNA of the CDR3 is TGTGCCACCAGTGATCGGAGTAATTCCTACGAGCAGTACTTC.

Ten or more counts support this clonotype. The V call is TRBV6-2 or TRBV6-3, the J call TRBJ2-6; D gene ambiguous. The germline V and J ends were trimmed by 6 bases and 1 base, with 4 bases remaining between them. The CDR3 loop spans 13 amino acids. The V gene's germline CDR1 is MNHEY and CDR2 SVGEGT. This CDR3 is CASRKSGANVLTF. CDR3 nucleotide sequence: TGTGCCAGCAGGAAATCTGGGGCCAACGTCCTGACTTTC.

This clonotype was counted ten times or more. The chain joins TRBV7-3 to TRBJ2-1, with D tentatively TRBD2 (6 bases). The V and J ends lost 8 bases and 2 bases respectively, with 16 bases between them. Germline assignment: CDR1 SGHTA and CDR2 FQGTGA. The CDR3 spans 15 residues. CDR3 sequence reads: CASGMGAGTYNEQFF. Written as DNA, the CDR3 is TGTGCCAGCGGAATGGGAGCGGGCACCTACAATGAGCAGTTCTTC.

This clonotype has ten or more counts. The V and J genes are TRBV20-1 and TRBJ1-4, with 7 nucleotides matching TRBD1. The V segment lost 3 bases and the J segment 8 bases; nucleotides outside the gene matches: 6. The germline V gene has CDR1 DFQATT and CDR2 SNEGSKA (reference sequence). The CDR3 has 13 residues. As DNA, the CDR3 is TGCAGTGCTAGGGGACAGCTGTCAGAAAAACTGTTTTTT. Its translation is CSARGQLSEKLFF.

The chain combines TRBV20-1 with TRBJ1-5; 9 bases map to TRBD1. In germline, CDR1 is DFQATT, CDR2 SNEGSKA (reference sequence). The CDR3 spans 14 residues. J gave up 2 bases and V 5 bases, and 4 bases lay outside the gene matches. CDR3 DNA: TGCAGTGCTCTTCGGGACAGGGGCAATCAGCCCCAGCATTTT. Translating gives CSALRDRGNQPQHF.

There are a few counts of this clonotype. Its ends do not fully match the called genes, so a read error is possible. The chain recombines TRBV6-6 with TRBJ1-2; D is unresolved. CDR3 length: 12 residues. Germline CDR1 and CDR2: MNHNY and SVGAGI (reference sequence). CDR3 DNA: TGTGCCAGCGGCGGGGTCCTGAATGGCTACACTTTC. The encoded protein is CASGGVLNGYTF.

The V gene is TRBV7-2, the J gene TRBJ2-1, with TRBD2 identical over 10 bases. J was trimmed by 6 bases and V by 5 bases; bases with no gene match: 13. Germline V gene sequence: CDR1 SGHTA, CDR2 FQGNSA. The CDR3 totals 17 residues. Written as DNA, the CDR3 is TGTGCCAGCAGCCCGGGTTTCAGCGGGGGGGGCGGCAATGAGCAGTTCTTC. This encodes CASSPGFSGGGGNEQFF.

Details on this clonotype: The junction departs from the called germline gene at one end, perhaps through a read error. J is TRBJ2-5 and V is TRBV12-3 or TRBV12-4; TRBD1 is a possible D gene (5 bases). This CDR3 spans 13 amino acids. As DNA, the CDR3 is TGTGCCAGCAGTTTCACGACAGAAGAGGCCCAGTACTTC. Translating it yields CASSFTTEEAQYF.

There are many counts of this clonotype. The chain has TRBV7-9 and TRBJ2-1; TRBD2 aligns across 9 bases. This CDR3 is built from 17 residues. Trimming cost V 1 base and J 0 bases; bases outside gene matches: 4. Germline V gene lookup returns CDR1 SEHNR and CDR2 FQNEAQ (reference sequence). The CDR3 bases are TGTGCCAGCAGCTTAGTTGGTAGCGGGAGCTCCTACAATGAGCAGTTCTTC. Amino acids: CASSLVGSGSSYNEQFF.

This clonotype was seen repeatedly, ten times or more. A much larger clone lies one base from this, so it may be a read error. The J gene is TRBJ2-7, the V gene TRBV12-3 or TRBV12-4, with 7 positions matching TRBD1. CDR3 size: 15 residues. The V gene end was trimmed by 3 bases and the J gene end by 2 bases; junction bases not matched to a gene: 7. The CDR3 DNA sequence: TGTGCCAGCAGTTTCAGGGCGAGGGGGCCCTACGAGCAGTACTTC. Residues: CASSFRARGPYEQYF.

This chain joins TRBV2 and TRBJ2-5, with D possibly being TRBD2 (5 bases). From germline, CDR1 is SNHLY and CDR2 FYNNEI. The CDR3 loop spans 13 amino acids. V dropped 8 bases and J dropped 4 bases, with 14 bases sitting between them. The CDR3 loop is CASSGELGETQYF. The DNA of the CDR3 is TGTGCCAGCTCCGGGGAGTTAGGAGAGACCCAGTACTTC.

The chain couples TRBV15 to TRBJ1-1, with D perhaps TRBD1 (6 bases). Trimming stripped 6 bases from V and 4 bases from J, with 15 bases between. Germline V gene lookup returns CDR1 LNHNV and CDR2 YYDKDF (reference sequence). The CDR3 loop spans 14 amino acids. The CDR3 region has the DNA TGTGCCACCAGTCCGGCAGGGGCTGGCACTGAAGCTTTCTTT. This codes for CATSPAGAGTEAFF.

By frequency in the sample, this clonotype is medium-sized (0.01 to 0.1%). The chain employs TRBV10-2 and TRBJ2-5; TRBD2 is a possible D gene (6 bases). Between the trimmed V and J ends, which lost 3 bases and 7 bases, there was a span of 12 bases. The CDR3 extends over 13 amino acids. From germline, CDR1 is WSHSY and CDR2 SAAADI. The CDR3 is CASSDRLVGTQYF. CDR3 DNA sequence: TGCGCCAGCAGTGACCGACTAGTTGGGACCCAGTACTTC.

This clonotype has at least ten counts. This may be a read error: a much more frequent sequence differs by one nucleotide. The chain joins TRBV6-5 to TRBJ2-2; D is unclear. Between the trimmed V and J ends, which lost 8 bases and 0 bases, there was a span of 10 bases. Germline CDR1 and CDR2: MNHEY and SVGAGI. The CDR3 runs to 14 residues. CDR3 residues: CASFRGPNTGELFF. The CDR3 DNA is TGTGCCAGCTTTCGCGGTCCGAACACCGGGGAGCTGTTTTTT.

The sample holds one count of this clonotype. The rearrangement uses TRBV20-1 and TRBJ2-7, with 13 nucleotides matching TRBD2. V was pared by 1 base and J by 7 bases, with 13 bases of the junction left unmatched. The CDR3 runs 17 residues. The germline gives CDR1 DFQATT, CDR2 SNEGSKA (reference sequence). The CDR3 sequence: CSARGPPTSGRPREQYF. CDR3 coding DNA: TGCAGTGCTAGAGGGCCCCCGACTAGCGGGAGGCCAAGAGAGCAGTACTTC.

This clonotype was seen a handful of times. The chain employs TRBV20-1 and TRBJ2-3, with 11 bases identical to TRBD2. CDR1 and CDR2 from the germline V gene are DFQATT and SNEGSKA (reference sequence). CDR3 length: 18 amino acids. The trim removed 3 bases at V and 3 bases at J, leaving 14 bases unmatched. The CDR3 DNA is TGCAGTGCTAGGGCGATAACGGGGACTAGCGGTTTAACAGATACGCAGTATTTT. Protein product: CSARAITGTSGLTDTQYF.

The genes are TRBV10-3 and TRBJ1-3; no clear D. CDR3 size: 14 residues. The V end was cut by 4 bases, the J end by 0 bases, with 7 bases between. CDR1 is ENHRY and CDR2 is SYGVKD in the germline V gene. The CDR3 nucleotides read TGTGCCATCAGTGGGACCTCCTCTGGAAACACCATATATTTT. This translates into CAISGTSSGNTIYF.

The chain is built from TRBV7-2 and TRBJ2-7, with 16 bases aligning to TRBD2. V was clipped by 5 bases and J by 1 base; unmatched bases: 14. Germline CDR1 SGHTA, CDR2 FQGNSA. The CDR3 is 20 residues long. The CDR3 protein is CASSKSGLAGGPGRSYEQYF. In nucleotides, the CDR3 is TGTGCCAGCAGCAAATCGGGACTAGCGGGAGGGCCTGGGCGATCCTACGAGCAGTACTTC.

With regard to this clonotype: A read error is likely, as this CDR3 ends without the conserved phenylalanine or tryptophan. The DNA is left out, because the CDR3 cannot be placed on it with certainty; the CDR3 is given as TCRdb lists it. The genes are TRBV6-1 and TRBJ2-7; TRBD2 reflects the table's D call only, with no check against the DNA. The CDR3 sequence runs 19 residues, both termini included. Per germline, CDR1 MNHNS and CDR2 SASEGT. CDR3 amino acids: CASSDGVGSKREGSCEQCL.